This TCR beta chain was obtained from a study of cytomegalovirus exposure and HLA in healthy donors. This clone was picked up a small number of times. Antigen: not known. This PCR relied on a set of 60 Vbeta primers and 13 Jbeta primers. As processed by the authors: About 9.9 million shared chains were among some 80 million unique TCR beta chains counted in a later analysis. Sequenced by immunoSEQ multiplex PCR; TCRdb stores in-frame clones only, minus some. Clone size and V and J calls were adopted from that table, with D and trimming inferred from the DNA. The table includes some 130,000 clones, around 10% detected once. Study conclusions and caveats: Many donors carried some public TCRs, although rarity characterized most TCR sequences. With later analysis, a missense DCLRE1C variant became linked to TCR beta V- and J-gene trimming. Analyzed later, association rates of TCRs varied across HLA loci, with DRB1 most and HLA-C fewest.

The sequencing sample was made of PBMCs. The sequence came from a woman in her 40s in good health and CMV-seropositive.

CDR3 sequence reads: CASGQGVGGYTF. In DNA, the CDR3 is TGTGCCAGTGGACAGGGGGTAGGTGGCTACACCTTC. The chain is built from TRBV2 and TRBJ1-2; 10 bases are shared with TRBD1. Germline V CDR1 and CDR2: SNHLY, FYNNEI. J lost 7 bases, V lost 9 bases, and 5 bases had no gene match. The CDR3 length is 12 residues.